Reported below is one TCR beta chain. These data are taken from a study of blood T cell repertoires in COVID-19. Study as a whole: Acute and convalescent COVID-19 samples came from the United States, Italy and Spain.

The method was immunoSEQ multiplex PCR; TCRdb's version includes in-frame clones alone and lacks a portion of them. The sample has fewer than 50,000 clones, roughly 70% seen once. V shed 4 bases and J shed 7 bases, with 20 bases lying between them. Germline-derived CDR1 and CDR2 are SGHKS and YYEKEE (reference sequence). The CDR3 is 15 residues long. The sample comprised peripheral blood. This rearrangement joins TRBV5-5 to TRBJ1-2; D uncertain. The origin of this receptor is a man at least 80 years old with acute or convalescent COVID-19. Here the CDR3 DNA reads TGTGCCAGCAGCCCGAGGCCGGGAGGGTTAAGTGGCTACACCTTC. The encoded protein is CASSPRPGGLSGYTF.